This TCR beta chain was observed in a study of vaccination and CD4 T cells after COVID-19. Background on the study: Convalescents were six males and four females, two of them Hispanic. A CEFX pool, an HIV-1 Nef pool, or else no peptide went into the control cultures.

The ends were cut back, 3 bases at V and 4 bases at J, with 12 bases in the middle. This CDR3 is 14 amino acids long. Germline V gene data show CDR1 as KGHSH and CDR2 as LQKENI. Comment on this clonotype: Its antigen is currently unknown.

The Oncomine TCR Beta short-read assay was applied to DNA of cultured CD4+ T cells. Genomic DNA was isolated from CD4+ T cells that had been cultured. TCRdb recomputed calls from the PCR reads with MiXCR, one row per CDR3 protein. This sample has 10,000 to 15,000 distinct CDR3 sequences, with 55% to 65% found just once. Treatment given: roughly 10-day PBMC culture with coronavirus spike peptide pools or control peptides (ViraFEST assay). With peptide pools, ViraFEST first expanded antigen-specific T cells and afterwards sequenced their TCRs. The sample consisted of CD4+ T cells from blood, cultured in vitro. The sequence came from a human donor who had recovered from COVID-19. The chain recombines TRBV18 with TRBJ1-2; D uncertain. The CDR3 nucleotides are TGTGCCAGCTCACCGGCAAGAGGCCTCTATGGCTACACCTTC. Protein sequence: CASSPARGLYGYTF.